This entry lists 20 T cell receptor beta chains sequenced from one sample in a study of T cells in narcolepsy. TCRdb's copy holds only in-frame clones and misses some; the assay was immunoSEQ multiplex PCR. The table shows tens of thousands of clones, with about 83% occurring only once. Sequencing input: CD45RA- memory CD4+ T cells from PBMCs. These receptor sequences come from a human donor with narcolepsy.

The chain couples TRBV6-5 to TRBJ1-2; TRBD1 might be the D (6 bases). The germline V gene encodes CDR1 MNHEY and CDR2 SVGAGI. The CDR3 has 15 residues. Trimming took off 6 bases at V and 6 bases at J, with 20 bases between the two ends. CDR3 nucleotides: TGTGCCAGCAGCAACCAAAAAGGGAACAGGGATGGCTACACCTTC. Encoded protein: CASSNQKGNRDGYTF.

The rearrangement links TRBV28 to TRBJ1-4; D unclear. CDR1 and CDR2 (germline): MDHEN, SYDVKM. The CDR3 has 14 amino acids. Trimming removed 5 bases at V and 2 bases at J, with 9 bases between. CDR3 nucleotide sequence: TGTGCCAGCAGTGGCGGAGGGACTAATGAAAAACTGTTTTTT. As protein: CASSGGGTNEKLFF. The full variable domain, its missing parts supplied by reference TRBV28 and TRBJ1-4, is DVKVTQSSRYLVKRTGEKVFLECVQDMDHENMFWYRQDPGLGLRLIYFSYDVKMKEKGDIPEGYSVSREKKERFSLILESASTNQTSMYLCASSGGGTNEKLFFGSGTQLSVL.

This clone has more than one count but fewer than ten. This rearrangement joins TRBV19 to TRBJ2-5; possibly TRBD1 for D (5 bases). The ends were cut back, 5 bases at V and 5 bases at J, with 12 bases in the middle. The CDR3 is 13 residues long. Germline V CDR1 and CDR2: LNHDA, SQIVND (reference sequence). CDR3 amino acids: CASSWGLWETQYF. The CDR3 DNA follows: TGTGCCAGTAGTTGGGGCCTATGGGAGACCCAGTACTTC.

The V gene is TRBV5-4, the J gene TRBJ2-3, with TRBD2 matching over 8 bases. Germline-derived CDR1 and CDR2 are SGHNT and YYREEE (reference sequence). V lost 4 bases, J lost 1 base, and 11 bases stayed unmatched. The CDR3 is made up of 17 amino acids. The CDR3 DNA follows: TGTGCCAGCAGCGGACGAGCGGGGGTGCGCGGCACAGATACGCAGTATTTT. Translating it yields CASSGRAGVRGTDTQYF.

The chain is built from TRBV9 and TRBJ1-3, with 9 bases aligning to TRBD1. CDR3 length equals 16 residues. The germline gives CDR1 SGDLS, CDR2 YYNGEE. J lost 0 bases, V lost 0 bases, and 1 base had no gene match. CDR3 amino acids: CASSVGTGVSGNTIYF. The CDR3 nucleotides read TGTGCCAGCAGCGTAGGGACAGGGGTCTCTGGAAACACCATATATTTT.

The chain couples TRBV15 to TRBJ1-3, with 8 bases aligning to TRBD1. Germline CDR1 reads LNHNV; CDR2 reads YYDKDF (reference sequence). There are 15 residues in the CDR3. J lost 7 bases, V lost 0 bases, and 5 bases had no gene match. As DNA, the CDR3 is TGTGCCACCAGCAGAGAGACAGGGGATTGGAACACCATATATTTT. It codes for CATSRETGDWNTIYF.

The chain is built from TRBV7-2 and TRBJ2-5; 7 bases match TRBD2. V was pared by 4 bases and J by 1 base, with 3 bases of the junction left unmatched. The CDR3 is made up of 14 amino acids. In germline, CDR1 is SGHTA, CDR2 FQGNSA. CDR3 DNA: TGTGCCAGCAGCTGGCGGGGGAGCCAAGAGACCCAGTACTTC. Its translation is CASSWRGSQETQYF.

J is TRBJ2-2 and V is TRBV28; D is possibly TRBD1 (5 bases). CDR1 and CDR2 from the germline V gene are MDHEN and SYDVKM. Trimming took off 4 bases at V and 2 bases at J, with 20 bases between the two ends. The CDR3 extends over 18 amino acids. CDR3 bases: TGTGCCAGCAGTTCTGGTGAAGGGGTACTTTCAAACACCGGGGAGCTGTTTTTT. Translating gives CASSSGEGVLSNTGELFF.

This clone showed up just a few times. V and J are TRBV7-9 and TRBJ2-7; D might be TRBD1 (7 bases). The CDR3 is made up of 14 amino acids. Germline lookup yields CDR1 SEHNR and CDR2 FQNEAQ (reference sequence). Trimming took off 5 bases at V and 7 bases at J, with 18 bases between the two ends. The CDR3 reads CASSQSRGAGEQYF. The CDR3 nucleotides read TGTGCCAGCAGCCAAAGCAGGGGGGCCGGGGAGCAGTACTTC.

This chain joins TRBV30 and TRBJ1-5; 9 bases align to TRBD1. From germline, CDR1 is GTSNPN and CDR2 SVGIG (reference sequence). The V segment lost 3 bases and the J segment 4 bases; nucleotides outside the gene matches: 1. The length of the CDR3 is 13 residues. CDR3 DNA sequence: TGTGCCTGGAGCGACAGGGGGAATCAGCCCCAGCATTTT. It specifies CAWSDRGNQPQHF. The variable domain in full, with the rest retrieved from reference TRBV30 and TRBJ1-5, is SQTIHQWPATLVQPVGSPLSLECTVEGTSNPNLYWYRQAAGRGLQLLFYSVGIGQISSEVPQNLSASRPQDRQFILSSKKLLLSDSGFYLCAWSDRGNQPQHFGDGTRLSIL.

This chain links TRBV5-4 with TRBJ1-1; a weak D match, TRBD1 (5 bases). Between the trimmed V and J ends, which lost 4 bases and 0 bases, there was a span of 16 bases. This CDR3 contains 16 residues. The V gene's germline CDR1 is SGHNT and CDR2 YYREEE (reference sequence). DNA for the CDR3: TGTGCCAGCAGCCCAACAGGTTCGGGGATGAACACTGAAGCTTTCTTT. As protein: CASSPTGSGMNTEAFF.

The gene calls are TRBV9 and TRBJ2-3; 10 nucleotides align to TRBD2. This CDR3 has 16 residues. Trimming removed 3 bases from V and 0 bases from J; junction bases left unmatched: 4. Germline V gene data show CDR1 as SGDLS and CDR2 as YYNGEE. CDR3 protein: CASSETSGLSTDTQYF. The DNA for the CDR3 is TGTGCCAGCAGCGAGACTAGCGGGCTTAGCACAGATACGCAGTATTTT.

The chain carries TRBV7-9 and TRBJ1-4; 8 positions match TRBD1. V shed 4 bases, J shed 6 bases, and the junction held 10 bases outside the gene matches. Germline CDR1 reads SEHNR; CDR2 reads FQNEAQ (reference sequence). The CDR3 covers 16 residues. CDR3 coding DNA: TGTGCCAGCAGCTCAGTCCAGGGGGCTAGGGATGAAAAACTGTTTTTT. It encodes CASSSVQGARDEKLFF.

This chain uses TRBV7-8 with TRBJ2-2; D perhaps matches TRBD2 (6 bases). The length of the CDR3 is 14 residues. Germline V lookup: CDR1 SGHVS, CDR2 FQNEAQ. Trimming removed 5 bases at V and 6 bases at J, with 13 bases between. The CDR3 sequence is CASSHRRVAGELFF. The CDR3 DNA reads TGTGCCAGCAGCCATAGGAGGGTTGCCGGGGAGCTGTTTTTT.

The CDR3 here is CASSLGPGAETQYF. Written as DNA, the CDR3 is TGTGCCAGCAGCTTAGGGCCCGGGGCCGAGACCCAGTACTTC. This rearrangement joins TRBV7-8 to TRBJ2-5, with D perhaps assigned TRBD1 or TRBD2 (5 bases each). CDR3 size: 14 residues. Deletions cut 1 base from V and 5 bases from J, with 11 bases between. Germline V gives CDR1 SGHVS, CDR2 FQNEAQ.

The J gene is TRBJ2-1, the V gene TRBV7-9, with D perhaps matching TRBD1 or TRBD2 (5 bases each). The germline gives CDR1 SEHNR, CDR2 FQNEAQ (reference sequence). The CDR3 has 14 residues. With 1 base removed from V and 10 bases from J, the gap between germline ends came to 14 bases. The CDR3 nucleotides are TGTGCCAGCAGCTTAGGACAGCAACTAGGAGAGCAGTTCTTC. Translating gives CASSLGQQLGEQFF.

The rearrangement uses TRBV9 and TRBJ2-7; no clear D gene. Germline lookup yields CDR1 SGDLS and CDR2 YYNGEE. Trimming took 3 bases from V and 2 from J, leaving 12 bases between them. This CDR3 is 14 amino acids long. CDR3 nucleotides: TGTGCCAGCAGCGCTTGGGCGGAGACCTACGAGCAGTACTTC. Its translation is CASSAWAETYEQYF.

Comment on this clone: Other DNA sequences of this sample code for an identical CDR3. The CDR3 protein is CASSLGGGRGEQYF. In nucleotides, the CDR3 is TGTGCCAGCAGCTTAGGAGGGGGTCGTGGCGAGCAGTACTTC. The chain joins TRBV7-2 to TRBJ2-7, with a tentative D call TRBD1 (6 bases). The V gene lost 1 base and the J gene lost 6 bases, with 13 bases spanning the gap. This CDR3 contains 14 residues. CDR1 and CDR2 from the germline V gene are SGHTA and FQGNSA.

The J gene is TRBJ1-1, the V gene TRBV9, with 7 bases aligning to TRBD1. The CDR3 has 14 residues. Germline V gene lookup returns CDR1 SGDLS and CDR2 YYNGEE. Trimming took 1 base from V and 5 from J; bases not matched to a gene: 5. The CDR3 sequence is CASSVKTGETEAFF. The CDR3 DNA reads TGTGCCAGCAGCGTAAAAACAGGGGAGACTGAAGCTTTCTTT.

The rearrangement links TRBV11-3 to TRBJ2-2; D call uncertain. The CDR3 has 13 amino acids. Germline V gives CDR1 SGHNT, CDR2 YENEEA. V lost 5 bases and J 4 bases, leaving 8 bases between the germline ends. The chain's CDR3 is CASSPSSTGELFF. CDR3 nucleotides: TGTGCCAGCAGCCCCTCTAGCACCGGGGAGCTGTTTTTT.